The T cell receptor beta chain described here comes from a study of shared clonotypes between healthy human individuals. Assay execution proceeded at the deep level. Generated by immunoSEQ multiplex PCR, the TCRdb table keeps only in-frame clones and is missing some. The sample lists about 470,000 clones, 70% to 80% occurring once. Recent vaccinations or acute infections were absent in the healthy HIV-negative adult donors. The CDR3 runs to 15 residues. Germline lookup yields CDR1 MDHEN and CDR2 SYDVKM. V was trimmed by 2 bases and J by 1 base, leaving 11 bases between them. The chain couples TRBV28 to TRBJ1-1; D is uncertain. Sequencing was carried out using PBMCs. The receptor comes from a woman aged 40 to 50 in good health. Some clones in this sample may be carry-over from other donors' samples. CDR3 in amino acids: CASSLVGRTNTEAFF. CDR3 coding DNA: TGTGCCAGCAGTTTAGTAGGACGGACGAACACTGAAGCTTTCTTT. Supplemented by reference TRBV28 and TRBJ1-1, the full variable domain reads DVKVTQSSRYLVKRTGEKVFLECVQDMDHENMFWYRQDPGLGLRLIYFSYDVKMKEKGDIPEGYSVSREKKERFSLILESASTNQTSMYLCASSLVGRTNTEAFFGQGTRLTVV.